The T cell receptor (beta chain) described here comes from a study of response to subunit inactivated influenza vaccine. TCRdb re-called the RT-PCR reads through MiXCR, storing one row per CDR3 protein. The table lists fewer than 350,000 distinct CDR3 sequences, about a fifth of them singletons. In its sample, this clonotype was seen a few times. The antigen is unknown. Study-wide findings and caveats: After each seasonal influenza vaccination, few new T cells are recruited, the authors suggested.

This sample comprised PBMCs from blood, obtained about 19 months after vaccination. This TCR was sampled from a man between 50 and 75 years old who received an inactivated influenza vaccine.

CDR3 residues: CSVETTASTEAFF. In DNA form, the CDR3 reads TGCAGCGTTGAGACAACGGCCTCCACTGAAGCTTTCTTT. V and J are TRBV29-1 and TRBJ1-1; D is unclear. This CDR3 contains 13 residues. In germline, CDR1 is SQVTM, CDR2 ANQGSEA. V was clipped by 3 bases and J by 4 bases, with 12 bases between them.